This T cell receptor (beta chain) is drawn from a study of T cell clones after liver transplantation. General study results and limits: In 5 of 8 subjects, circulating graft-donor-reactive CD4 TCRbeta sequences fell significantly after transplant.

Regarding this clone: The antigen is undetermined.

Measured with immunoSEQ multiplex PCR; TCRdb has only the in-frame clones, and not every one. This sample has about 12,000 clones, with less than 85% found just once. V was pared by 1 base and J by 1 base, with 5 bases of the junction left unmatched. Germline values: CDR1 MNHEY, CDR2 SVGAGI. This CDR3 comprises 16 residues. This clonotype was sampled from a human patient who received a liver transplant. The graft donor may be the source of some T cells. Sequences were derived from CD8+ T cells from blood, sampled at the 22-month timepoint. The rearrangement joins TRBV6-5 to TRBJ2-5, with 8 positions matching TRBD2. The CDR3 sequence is CASSYFVGGAQETQYF. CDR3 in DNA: TGTGCCAGCAGTTACTTTGTCGGGGGGGCCCAAGAGACCCAGTACTTC.